One sample yielded the 3 T cell receptor beta chains listed below, sequenced in a study of identical twins. MiXCR, run by TCRdb on the 5' RACE reads, gives a single entry per CDR3 protein. The sample yields about 890,000 distinct CDR3 sequences, about 12% seen once. A further study also used this sample, focusing on yellow fever vaccine responses in identical twins.

Material for sequencing was PBMCs. These receptors were taken from a woman aged 18-30 years in good health.

The rearrangement joins TRBV7-2 to TRBJ2-5; 9 bases agree with TRBD1. V lost 2 bases and J lost 5; bases outside the gene matches: 6. The germline V gene has CDR1 SGHTA and CDR2 FQGNSA. The CDR3 sequence is 15 residues long. CDR3 protein: CASSLMGQGWETQYF. The DNA for the CDR3 is TGTGCCAGCAGCTTAATGGGACAGGGTTGGGAGACCCAGTACTTC.

This clonotype occurred many times. The chain is built from TRBV7-9 and TRBJ1-6, with TRBD1 as a possible D gene (5 bases). In germline, CDR1 is SEHNR, CDR2 FQNEAQ (reference sequence). CDR3 length: 14 residues. V was pared by 5 bases and J by 4 bases, with 9 bases between. This CDR3 reads CASSDSKYNSPLHF. Here the CDR3 DNA reads TGTGCCAGCAGCGACAGCAAATATAATTCACCCCTCCACTTT.

This clonotype was recorded at least ten times. Here the CDR3 reads CASSFPPGNQPQHF. In DNA, the CDR3 is TGTGCCAGCAGTTTCCCGCCAGGCAATCAGCCCCAGCATTTT. The chain joins TRBV12-3 or TRBV12-4 to TRBJ1-5; no clear D gene. The CDR3 sequence is 14 residues long. The V and J ends lost 3 bases and 2 bases respectively, with 8 bases between them.